These 23 T cell receptor beta chains were sequenced from one sample in a study of blood T cell repertoires in COVID-19. The table came from immunoSEQ multiplex PCR; TCRdb's copy has only in-frame clones and leaves some out. The repertoire has under 200,000 clones, roughly 81% of them found once; the top ten carry about 5%. Input material: peripheral blood. The receptors were sampled from a woman of 80 years or more with acute or convalescent COVID-19.

The J gene is TRBJ2-1, the V gene TRBV4-3; the D is unclear. The CDR3 totals 14 residues. The V gene's germline CDR1 is LGHNA and CDR2 YSLEER. V dropped 1 base and J dropped 1 base, with 5 bases sitting between them. Written as DNA, the CDR3 is TGCGCCAGCAGCCAAGCCCTATCCTACAATGAGCAGTTCTTC. This codes for CASSQALSYNEQFF.

The rearrangement joins TRBV30 to TRBJ1-5; a possible D gene is TRBD1 (5 bases). The CDR3 runs 13 residues. The germline CDR1 and CDR2 sequences are GTSNPN and SVGIG (reference sequence). The V and J ends lost 3 bases and 7 bases respectively, with 13 bases between them. The CDR3 DNA reads as TGTGCCTGGAGCACCCAGGGCCACCAGCCCCAGCATTTT. Translating it yields CAWSTQGHQPQHF.

The chain joins TRBV3-1 (or the pseudogene TRBV3-2) to TRBJ2-7; 8 bases map to TRBD1. The CDR3 is 24 amino acids. Unmatched junction bases numbered 32, after V lost 0 bases and J lost 4 bases. In germline, CDR1 is LGHDT, CDR2 YNNKEL (reference sequence). CDR3 in DNA: TGTGCCAGCAGCCAAGATTTACCTTCCCCATGCAAAGTTCTGTGGGGACAGGTATCGTACGAGCAGTACTTC. This gives the protein CASSQDLPSPCKVLWGQVSYEQYF.

This clone came up once. The rearrangement uses TRBV6-6 and TRBJ2-7; the D is unclear. Trimming shortened V by 6 bases and J by 5 bases, and 11 bases separated the two germline ends. The germline V gene has CDR1 MNHNY and CDR2 SVGAGI (reference sequence). CDR3 size: 12 residues. CDR3 DNA: TGTGCCAGCAGGCTTTCAGAGGACGAGCAGTACTTC. Translation gives CASRLSEDEQYF.

The chain combines TRBV27 with TRBJ1-2; 10 nucleotides line up with TRBD1. Germline V gene data show CDR1 as MNHEY and CDR2 as SMNVEV (reference sequence). The CDR3 has 15 amino acids. Trimming took 6 bases from V and 4 from J; bases not matched to a gene: 8. The CDR3 region has the DNA TGTGCCAGCAGATTTTGGGACAGGGGAATCTATGGCTACACCTTC. It yields the protein CASRFWDRGIYGYTF.

The V call is TRBV5-6, the J call TRBJ1-2; the D is unclear. Germline V gives CDR1 SGHDT, CDR2 YYEEEE. This CDR3 is 15 amino acids long. The V end lost 5 bases, the J end lost 4 bases, and 18 bases lay between the germline ends. DNA of the CDR3: TGTGCCAGCAGTTGGGCCCGGAAGATGGTCTATGGCTACACCTTC. Protein product: CASSWARKMVYGYTF. Supplemented by reference TRBV5-6 and TRBJ1-2, the full variable domain reads DAGVTQSPTHLIKTRGQQVTLRCSPKSGHDTVSWYQQALGQGPQFIFQYYEEEERQRGNFPDRFSGHQFPNYSSELNVNALLLGDSALYLCASSWARKMVYGYTFGSGTRLTVV.

DNA of the CDR3: TGTGCCAGCAGCGTAGGAGGGGGAGGGGCGAATGAGCAGTTCTTC. Its protein product is CASSVGGGGANEQFF. V usage is TRBV9 and J usage is TRBJ2-1, with D possibly TRBD2 on 7 matching bases. This CDR3 has 15 amino acids. The germline gives CDR1 SGDLS, CDR2 YYNGEE. The V end lost 0 bases, the J end lost 7 bases, and 14 bases lay between the germline ends.

The chain carries TRBV6-5 and TRBJ2-1; weak D call: TRBD1 (5 bases). This CDR3 has 15 residues. Germline loops: CDR1 MNHEY, CDR2 SVGAGI. Between the trimmed V and J ends, which lost 3 bases and 5 bases, there was a span of 14 bases. The CDR3 DNA follows: TGTGCCAGCAGTTATCTTAGGGGTGGCCACAATGAGCAGTTCTTC. Translated: CASSYLRGGHNEQFF.

The chain is built from TRBV10-2 and TRBJ2-2; 13 nucleotides agree with TRBD2. The junction had 4 bases not matched to a gene; V was cut back by 6 bases and J by 6 bases. The CDR3 consists of 15 residues. In germline, CDR1 is WSHSY, CDR2 SAAADI. This CDR3 is CASRLAGGVPGELFF. CDR3 DNA: TGCGCCAGCAGACTAGCGGGAGGGGTACCCGGGGAGCTGTTTTTT.

The chain combines TRBV9 with TRBJ2-6, with D perhaps matching TRBD2 (5 bases). Deletions cut 1 base from V and 1 base from J, with 6 bases between. Looked up from germline, CDR1 is SGDLS and CDR2 is YYNGEE. This CDR3 has 15 amino acids. The CDR3 DNA reads as TGTGCCAGCAGCGTACGGGGTTCTGGGGCCAACGTCCTGACTTTC. Translated: CASSVRGSGANVLTF.

This chain connects TRBV30 to TRBJ1-4; no firm D call. The V end lost 0 bases, the J end lost 7 bases, and 9 bases lay between the germline ends. The CDR3 loop spans 13 amino acids. Germline V lookup: CDR1 GTSNPN, CDR2 SVGIG (reference sequence). Here the CDR3 reads CAWSVGGSEKLFF. The CDR3 nucleotides are TGTGCCTGGAGTGTGGGAGGTAGTGAAAAACTGTTTTTT.

V gene TRBV21-1 combines with J gene TRBJ2-1; no check of the table's D call, TRBD1, against the DNA was made. TRBV21-1 is described as a pseudogene. This CDR3 region has 14 residues. In DNA form, the CDR3 reads TGTGCCACCCCCCGAATAGGGGGCAGGGATGAGCAGTTCTTC. Translated: CATPRIGGRDEQFF.

The J gene is TRBJ2-2, the V gene TRBV5-1; 8 bases line up with TRBD2. Germline V gene lookup returns CDR1 SGHRS and CDR2 YFSETQ. This CDR3 contains 16 residues. Germline trimming cut 0 bases from V and 5 bases from J; bases unmatched to any gene: 6. CDR3 sequence: CASSLVSSGPTGELFF. The CDR3 nucleotides are TGCGCCAGCAGCTTGGTGTCTAGCGGGCCTACCGGGGAGCTGTTTTTT.

J is TRBJ2-5 and V is TRBV28; a possible D gene is TRBD1 (5 bases). The V end was cut by 6 bases, the J end by 4 bases, with 9 bases between. The CDR3 is made up of 12 amino acids. Germline CDR1 and CDR2: MDHEN and SYDVKM. The CDR3 is CASRGPGETQYF. CDR3 in DNA: TGTGCCAGCAGGGGGCCGGGAGAGACCCAGTACTTC.

The rearrangement uses TRBV25-1 and TRBJ2-1; maybe TRBD2 (5 bases). Trimming cost V 1 base and J 8 bases, with 15 bases left between them. The CDR3 consists of 15 residues. Germline lookup yields CDR1 MGHDK and CDR2 SYGVNS. CDR3: CASSEFGRGRDEQFF. CDR3 sequence (DNA): TGTGCCAGCAGTGAATTTGGACGGGGTCGGGATGAGCAGTTCTTC.

This chain joins TRBV29-1 and TRBJ1-4; 10 bases map to TRBD1. V gave up 4 bases and J gave up 2 bases; unmatched junction bases: 7. Germline CDR1 reads SQVTM; CDR2 reads ANQGSEA. CDR3 length: 16 residues. The CDR3 here is CSVGWTGGLTNEKLFF. The CDR3 region has the DNA TGCAGCGTTGGATGGACAGGGGGATTGACTAATGAAAAACTGTTTTTT.

This chain links TRBV5-1 with TRBJ2-1, with D perhaps matching TRBD1 (6 bases). This CDR3 is built from 12 residues. The germline V gene has CDR1 SGHRS and CDR2 YFSETQ. V lost 7 bases to trimming and J lost 10 bases, with 15 bases between them. The CDR3 spells CASGLNQGEQFF. The CDR3 DNA sequence: TGCGCCAGCGGATTGAACCAGGGGGAGCAGTTCTTC.

The genes are TRBV29-1 and TRBJ2-4; D is unclear. This CDR3 has 13 residues. The germline V gene has CDR1 SQVTM and CDR2 ANQGSEA. V was shortened by 3 bases and J by 0 bases, with 6 bases between the two germline ends. CDR3 loop: CSVEREAKNIQYF. The CDR3 region has the DNA TGCAGCGTTGAGCGCGAAGCCAAAAACATTCAGTACTTC.

V and J are TRBV5-4 and TRBJ2-1; 16 bases map to TRBD2. The CDR3 loop spans 17 amino acids. Germline-derived CDR1 and CDR2 are SGHNT and YYREEE (reference sequence). With V trimmed by 4 bases and J by 9 bases, 10 bases remained unmatched. The CDR3 DNA reads TGTGCCAGCAGCCACATGGGACTAGCGGGAGGGTTGAGTGAGCAGTTCTTC. Its translation is CASSHMGLAGGLSEQFF.

This chain links TRBV30 with TRBJ2-1; possibly TRBD2 for D (6 bases). The length of the CDR3 is 11 residues. The V gene's germline CDR1 is GTSNPN and CDR2 SVGIG (reference sequence). V was shortened by 5 bases and J by 4 bases, with 6 bases between the two germline ends. CDR3 sequence: CAWGRYNEQFF. Here the CDR3 DNA reads TGTGCCTGGGGGAGGTACAATGAGCAGTTCTTC.

This clone has a handful of counts. This rearrangement joins TRBV19 to TRBJ1-5, with no clear D. The CDR3 runs 14 residues. Germline lookup yields CDR1 LNHDA and CDR2 SQIVND (reference sequence). Trimming cost V 3 bases and J 4 bases, with 10 bases left between them. The CDR3 spells CASSILQTNQPQHF. CDR3 sequence (DNA): TGTGCCAGTAGTATCCTACAGACAAATCAGCCCCAGCATTTT.

This chain connects TRBV30 to TRBJ1-2, with unresolved D. V was clipped by 2 bases and J by 0 bases, with 7 bases between them. The germline CDR1 and CDR2 sequences are GTSNPN and SVGIG (reference sequence). The CDR3 is made up of 13 amino acids. CDR3 loop: CAWSLVPNYGYTF. The CDR3 region has the DNA TGTGCCTGGAGTTTAGTCCCTAACTATGGCTACACCTTC.

This clone appeared a single time. The CDR3 region is CATSDGPRGAYEQYF. The CDR3 nucleotides read TGTGCCACCAGCGACGGCCCGAGAGGCGCCTACGAGCAGTACTTC. The V and J genes are TRBV15 and TRBJ2-7, with D uncertain. Trimming shortened V by 5 bases and J by 2 bases, and 16 bases separated the two germline ends. Germline lookup yields CDR1 LNHNV and CDR2 YYDKDF (reference sequence). The CDR3 has 15 amino acids. The whole variable domain, filled in from reference TRBV15 and TRBJ2-7, reads DAMVIQNPRYQVTQFGKPVTLSCSQTLNHNVMYWYQQKSSQAPKLLFHYYDKDFNNEADTPDNFQSRRPNTSFCFLDIRSPGLGDTAMYLCATSDGPRGAYEQYFGPGTRLTVT.